This T cell receptor (beta chain) stems from a study of CD8 T cell repertoires and HIV-1 epitope variants. TCRdb's copy holds only in-frame clones and misses some; the assay was immunoSEQ multiplex PCR. The data show approximately 4,500 clones, just over 65% seen once. Concerning this clone itself: What it binds is unknown.

The CDR3 has 18 amino acids. CDR1 is WNHNN and CDR2 is SYGVQD in the germline V gene (reference sequence). With 2 bases clipped from V and 5 bases from J, the junction kept 13 bases outside the gene matches. The chain uses TRBV10-1 and TRBJ2-1; TRBD2 agrees at 9 bases. This TCR was sampled from a male donor with HIV. Specimen: cultured CD8+ T cells derived from PBMCs. The CDR3 bases are TGCGCCAGCAGTGAGGGGTCCCTTATAGCGGGAGCCGACAATGAGCAGTTCTTC. Its translation is CASSEGSLIAGADNEQFF.